This is a list of T cell receptor beta chains from one sample in a study of CD8 T cells in Susac syndrome. Each CDR3 protein is one row after TCRdb ran MiXCR on the immunoSEQ multiplex PCR reads. The sample includes 400,000 or so distinct CDR3 sequences, around 85% of them seen just once. The sequenced material came from CD8+ T cells from PBMCs. These receptors originate from a human donor with multiple sclerosis. CDR3s include the opening cysteine and the closing phenylalanine or tryptophan. A D gene is named only where the DNA matches it firmly.

j_call v_call d_call cdr3_aa cdr3_nt
TRBJ2-1 TRBV10-1 TRBD2 CASSESGGSSYNEQFF TGCGCCAGCAGTGAGTCCGGCGGGAGCTCCTACAATGAGCAGTTCTTC
TRBJ2-7 TRBV5-5 TRBD2 CASSSQTSGYEQYF TGTGCCAGCAGCTCGCAAACTAGCGGCTACGAGCAGTACTTC
TRBJ1-1 TRBV30 TRBD1 CAWGTGMNTEAFF TGTGCCTGGGGGACAGGGATGAACACTGAAGCTTTCTTT
TRBJ1-2 TRBV30 TRBD1 CAWSVPHTQGGYGYTF TGTGCCTGGAGTGTACCCCATACTCAGGGGGGCTATGGCTACACCTTC
TRBJ1-1 TRBV5-6 . CASSLTWSGRGTEAFF TGTGCCAGCAGCCTAACGTGGTCGGGAAGAGGGACTGAAGCTTTCTTT
TRBJ1-1 TRBV20-1 . CSARDLAIFHEAFF TGCAGTGCTAGAGATCTAGCCATCTTCCACGAAGCTTTCTTT
TRBJ2-1 TRBV6-1 . CASSEASGLIYNEQFF TGTGCCAGCAGTGAAGCTAGCGGTTTGATCTACAATGAGCAGTTCTTC
TRBJ2-5 TRBV29-1 . CSVEDYRAKRRQETQYF TGCAGCGTTGAAGATTATCGGGCAAAGAGAAGACAAGAGACCCAGTACTTC
TRBJ1-2 TRBV4-1 . CASSQDGGGHYGYTF TGCGCCAGCAGCCAAGATGGGGGGGGACACTATGGCTACACCTTC
TRBJ2-5 TRBV12-3/TRBV12-4 TRBD1 CASRPGQQETQYF TGTGCCAGCAGACCGGGACAGCAAGAGACCCAGTACTTC
TRBJ1-2 TRBV19 . CASSIDLLNYGYTF TGTGCCAGTAGTATAGATCTCCTTAACTATGGCTACACCTTC
TRBJ1-6 TRBV6-5 . CASSYGGTNNSPLHF TGTGCCAGCAGTTACGGCGGGACCAATAATTCACCCCTCCACTTT
TRBJ2-3 TRBV14 . CASSQGWHTDTQYF TGTGCCAGCAGCCAAGGTTGGCACACAGATACGCAGTATTTT
TRBJ2-2 TRBV30 TRBD2 CAWSVGGSLTNTGELFF TGTGCCTGGAGTGTGGGCGGGAGCCTAACGAACACCGGGGAGCTGTTTTTT
TRBJ2-5 TRBV3-1 . CASSQEDQDFGGETQYF TGTGCCAGCAGCCAAGAGGACCAAGATTTTGGCGGGGAGACCCAGTACTTC
TRBJ2-2 TRBV30 TRBD2 CAWTSGDTGELFF TGTGCCTGGACTAGCGGGGATACCGGGGAGCTGTTTTTT
TRBJ1-5 TRBV12-5 . CASGLVIGGVVPNQPQHF TGTGCTAGTGGTTTGGTAATAGGCGGGGTCGTCCCTAATCAGCCCCAGCATTTT